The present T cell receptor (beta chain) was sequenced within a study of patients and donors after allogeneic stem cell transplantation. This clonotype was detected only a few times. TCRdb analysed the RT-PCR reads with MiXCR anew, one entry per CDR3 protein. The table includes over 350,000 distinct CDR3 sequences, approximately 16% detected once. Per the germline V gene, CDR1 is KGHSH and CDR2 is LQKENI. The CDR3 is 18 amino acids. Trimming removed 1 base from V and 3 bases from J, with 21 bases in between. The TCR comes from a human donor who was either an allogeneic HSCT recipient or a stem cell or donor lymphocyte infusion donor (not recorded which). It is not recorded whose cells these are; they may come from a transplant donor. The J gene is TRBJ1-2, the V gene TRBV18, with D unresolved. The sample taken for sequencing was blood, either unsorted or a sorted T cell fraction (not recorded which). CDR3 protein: CASSPRQSTTVKDYGYTF. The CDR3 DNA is TGTGCCAGCTCACCACGCCAGAGCACCACTGTGAAAGACTATGGCTACACCTTC.